The 23 T cell receptor beta chains reported below all come from one sample, sequenced in a study of OX40 agonist ivuxolimab in advanced cancers. The protocol was immunoSEQ multiplex PCR, while the TCRdb copy is restricted to in-frame clones and leaves out a portion. The sample lists about 20,000 clones, around nine tenths occurring once. Specimen: CD4+ or CD8+ T cells sorted from blood, collected in a trial of the OX40 agonist ivuxolimab. These receptors all stem from an adult with an advanced solid tumor such as melanoma, head and neck, liver or kidney cancer.

The CDR3: CASSLFQNNEQFF. The CDR3 nucleotides are TGTGCCAGCAGCTTATTCCAAAACAATGAGCAGTTCTTC. The chain employs TRBV7-9 and TRBJ2-1, with D hard to call. Germline V gene sequence: CDR1 SEHNR, CDR2 FQNEAQ (reference sequence). Trimming took 2 bases from V and 5 from J, leaving 7 bases between them. The CDR3 has 13 residues.

DNA of the CDR3: TGCGCCAGCAGCCACCACCCGGGACAGGGGGACAATGAGCAGTTCTTC. Translating gives CASSHHPGQGDNEQFF. V is TRBV4-1 and J is TRBJ2-1, with 11 positions matching TRBD1. V dropped 3 bases and J dropped 5; count of bases not matched to a gene: 6. CDR1 is MGHRA, CDR2 YSYEKL, per germline. The CDR3 has 16 amino acids.

In its sample, this clone was seen a few times. V usage is TRBV9 and J usage is TRBJ1-5, with unresolved D. V was clipped by 0 bases and J by 6 bases, with 10 bases between them. The CDR3 totals 14 residues. Germline CDR1 SGDLS, CDR2 YYNGEE. The CDR3, as DNA: TGTGCCAGCAGCGTAGGACCCCGAGGTCAGCCCCAGCATTTT. It codes for CASSVGPRGQPQHF.

This chain links TRBV5-6 with TRBJ2-3; TRBD1 or TRBD2 may be the D gene (5 bases each). The CDR3 runs to 15 residues. Trimming left V 4 bases short and J 2 bases short, with 14 bases between. Per germline, CDR1 SGHDT and CDR2 YYEEEE. The CDR3, as DNA: TGTGCCAGCAGCCCTGCCTGGGGGATCACAGATACGCAGTATTTT. Translating gives CASSPAWGITDTQYF.

This clone appeared a single time. The junction and the germline gene differ at one end; a read error may be behind it. This sequence joins TRBV13 and TRBJ2-2, with D possibly matching TRBD2 (7 bases). The germline V gene has CDR1 PRHDT and CDR2 FYEKMQ (reference sequence). The CDR3 runs to 18 residues. The CDR3 nucleotides read TGTGCCCGCAGCTTACGTTATAGTGGGGGGGCGGCCACCGGGGAGCTGTTTTTT. Translated: CARSLRYSGGAATGELFF.

In this sample, this clone turned up once. The CDR3 DNA is TGTGCCAGCAAATCCGGCTTAGGGGTCCAGGACGAGCAGTACTTC. This translates into CASKSGLGVQDEQYF. The rearrangement uses TRBV9 and TRBJ2-7, with D possibly being TRBD1 (5 bases). In germline, CDR1 is SGDLS, CDR2 YYNGEE. V was cut by 6 bases and J by 5 bases, with 21 bases left in between. The length of the CDR3 is 15 residues.

This clone is a singleton in its sample. The chain employs TRBV7-3 and TRBJ2-1; the D gene could be TRBD1 or TRBD2 (6 bases each). Germline lookup yields CDR1 SGHTA and CDR2 FQGTGA. Trimming left V 1 base short and J 4 bases short, with 11 bases between. This CDR3 has 15 residues. In DNA, the CDR3 is TGTGCCAGCAGCTTAAAGGGGGGACGGTACAATGAGCAGTTCTTC. Translating gives CASSLKGGRYNEQFF. Using reference TRBV7-3 and TRBJ2-1 for the parts outside the CDR3, the full variable domain is GAGVSQTPSNKVTEKGKYVELRCDPISGHTALYWYRQSLGQGPEFLIYFQGTGAADDSGLPNDRFFAVRPEGSVSTLKIQRTERGDSAVYLCASSLKGGRYNEQFFGPGTRLTVL.

The V gene is TRBV19, the J gene TRBJ1-4, with 7 nucleotides matching TRBD1. V was pared by 5 bases and J by 6 bases, with 6 bases of the junction left unmatched. From germline, CDR1 is LNHDA and CDR2 SQIVND (reference sequence). This CDR3 region has 14 residues. CDR3 region: CASSATGKYEKLFF. For the CDR3, the DNA is TGTGCCAGTAGTGCGACAGGGAAATATGAAAAACTGTTTTTT.

The chain is built from TRBV6-5 and TRBJ2-7; possibly TRBD1 or TRBD2 for D (6 bases each). Germline CDR1 and CDR2: MNHEY and SVGAGI. Trimming pared 3 bases from V and 3 bases from J, leaving 15 bases between. The CDR3 has 15 amino acids. The CDR3, as DNA: TGTGCCAGCAGTTATGACCCCGGGGGCGACTACGAGCAGTACTTC. This gives the protein CASSYDPGGDYEQYF.

The chain employs TRBV6-1 and TRBJ2-7; unclear D gene. The CDR3 is 14 residues long. CDR1 is MNHNS and CDR2 is SASEGT in the germline V gene. Trimming took off 4 bases at V and 4 bases at J, with 14 bases between the two ends. The CDR3 spells CASSGEGGPYEQYF. CDR3 bases: TGTGCCAGCAGTGGAGAAGGCGGACCTTACGAGCAGTACTTC.

The V gene is TRBV4-1, the J gene TRBJ2-7; D gene ambiguous. This CDR3 has 12 amino acids. From germline, CDR1 is MGHRA and CDR2 YSYEKL. V was pared by 6 bases and J by 7 bases, with 13 bases between. CDR3 nucleotides: TGCGCCAGCAGGGACGGTTCCGAAGAGCAGTACTTC. It encodes CASRDGSEEQYF.

This clone was seen a few times. The V gene is TRBV4-3, the J gene TRBJ2-7, with 7 bases fitting TRBD1. The CDR3 covers 18 residues. V shed 0 bases, J shed 5 bases, and the junction held 16 bases outside the gene matches. Germline V CDR1 and CDR2: LGHNA, YSLEER. The CDR3 sequence is CASSQDLLLTGKGNEQYF. CDR3 nucleotide sequence: TGCGCCAGCAGCCAAGATCTTCTCTTGACAGGGAAAGGCAACGAGCAGTACTTC.

The chain links TRBV6-6 to TRBJ1-5; D is uncertain. The CDR3 extends over 14 amino acids. V dropped 6 bases and J dropped 2 bases, with 11 bases sitting between them. The V gene's germline CDR1 is MNHNY and CDR2 SVGAGI (reference sequence). CDR3 sequence reads: CASRSWDGNQPQHF. The CDR3 DNA sequence: TGTGCCAGCAGGTCTTGGGATGGCAATCAGCCCCAGCATTTT.

This sequence joins TRBV27 and TRBJ1-6; tentative D call: TRBD1 (6 bases). Trimming stripped 1 base from V and 5 bases from J, with 9 bases between. Germline CDR1 is MNHEY and CDR2 is SMNVEV (reference sequence). This CDR3 has 15 amino acids. The CDR3 is CASSLLGADNSPLHF. CDR3 sequence (DNA): TGTGCCAGCAGTTTATTGGGGGCAGATAATTCACCCCTCCACTTT.

The CDR3 DNA reads TGCGCCAGCAGCTTGGGAGGGAATTCACCCCTCCACTTT. Protein product: CASSLGGNSPLHF. The chain employs TRBV5-1 and TRBJ1-6; D gene unclear. V was shortened by 0 bases and J by 7 bases, with 5 bases between the two germline ends. There are 13 residues in the CDR3. Germline lookup yields CDR1 SGHRS and CDR2 YFSETQ.

The chain employs TRBV13 and TRBJ1-1; 9 bases align to TRBD1. V lost 4 bases and J lost 5; bases outside the gene matches: 5. The germline gives CDR1 PRHDT, CDR2 FYEKMQ (reference sequence). This CDR3 is 14 amino acids long. For the CDR3, the DNA is TGTGCCAGCAGCTCCGGGACAGGGAGAACTGAAGCTTTCTTT. As protein: CASSSGTGRTEAFF. The full variable domain, rest sourced from reference TRBV13 and TRBJ1-1, is AAGVIQSPRHLIKEKRETATLKCYPIPRHDTVYWYQQGPGQDPQFLISFYEKMQSDKGSIPDRFSAQQFSDYHSELNMSSLELGDSALYFCASSSGTGRTEAFFGQGTRLTVV.

This chain uses TRBV15 with TRBJ1-6; weak D call: TRBD1 (5 bases). V dropped 1 base and J dropped 7 bases, with 11 bases sitting between them. This CDR3 spans 15 amino acids. Germline V gene sequence: CDR1 LNHNV, CDR2 YYDKDF (reference sequence). DNA of the CDR3: TGTGCCACCAGCAGAGCAGGGACTGCCAATTCACCCCTCCACTTT. This encodes CATSRAGTANSPLHF.

This clone has a single count. The CDR3 is CAISEAPDRGQETQYF. DNA for the CDR3: TGTGCCATCAGTGAGGCGCCGGACAGGGGACAAGAGACCCAGTACTTC. J is TRBJ2-5 and V is TRBV10-3; 9 positions match TRBD1. The V segment lost 2 bases and the J segment 2 bases; nucleotides outside the gene matches: 6. Germline V lookup: CDR1 ENHRY, CDR2 SYGVKD. The CDR3 contains 16 residues.

The V gene is TRBV18, the J gene TRBJ2-7; D possibly corresponds to TRBD2 (5 bases). V was shortened by 3 bases and J by 2 bases, with 11 bases between the two germline ends. Germline V gives CDR1 KGHSH, CDR2 LQKENI. This CDR3 has 14 amino acids. The CDR3 here is CASSPREETYEQYF. The CDR3, as DNA: TGTGCCAGCTCACCTCGGGAAGAAACCTACGAGCAGTACTTC.

The J gene is TRBJ2-7, the V gene TRBV16; D perhaps matches TRBD2 (6 bases). CDR1 is KGHSY, CDR2 FQNENV, per germline. The CDR3 is 17 amino acids. V gave up 0 bases and J gave up 4 bases, with 19 bases separating them. The CDR3 here is CASSQSPGVGRHYEQYF. As DNA, the CDR3 is TGTGCCAGCAGCCAATCGCCGGGGGTAGGTCGCCATTACGAGCAGTACTTC.

This chain links TRBV7-9 with TRBJ1-5; 10 nucleotides match TRBD1. The CDR3 consists of 15 residues. V dropped 4 bases and J dropped 7; count of bases not matched to a gene: 7. The V gene's germline CDR1 is SEHNR and CDR2 FQNEAQ (reference sequence). The CDR3 loop is CASSSLGTGVQPQHF. The DNA of the CDR3 is TGTGCCAGCAGCTCCCTGGGGACAGGGGTGCAGCCCCAGCATTTT.

The chain couples TRBV9 to TRBJ1-1; possible D gene TRBD1, 5 bases. Deletions cut 0 bases from V and 0 bases from J, with 15 bases between. In germline, CDR1 is SGDLS, CDR2 YYNGEE. This CDR3 contains 17 residues. CDR3 nucleotides: TGTGCCAGCAGCGTAGTAGTGGGCGGGGGTCTGAACACTGAAGCTTTCTTT. Protein sequence: CASSVVVGGGLNTEAFF.

The chain recombines TRBV19 with TRBJ1-1; 9 nucleotides line up with TRBD1. Germline loops: CDR1 LNHDA, CDR2 SQIVND (reference sequence). The CDR3 runs to 18 residues. The V segment lost 1 base and the J segment 5 bases; nucleotides outside the gene matches: 14. Here the CDR3 DNA reads TGTGCCAGTAGTATAGCCCACCTTACAGGGGGCGCCGCGACTGAAGCTTTCTTT. Its protein product is CASSIAHLTGGAATEAFF.